The clone carrying this T cell receptor (beta chain) was recorded only once. What it recognizes is unknown. With survey level as its setting, the immunoSEQ assay was v3.0. Here immunoSEQ multiplex PCR was the method, and the copy in TCRdb shows in-frame clones only, minus some. The table lists some 20,000 clones, around nine tenths of them singletons, with roughly a tenth in the top ten. Trimming cost V 1 base and J 0 bases, with 10 bases left between them. Germline V lookup: CDR1 SGHRS, CDR2 YFSETQ. This CDR3 spans 15 amino acids. This entry is derived from a study of long-term antiretroviral therapy in people with HIV. Each donor provided at least one pre-ART PBMC sample and at least two post-ART PBMC samples. Study-wide findings and caveats: Transplant donor controls retained higher diversity, though diversity increased after ART. Whichever time point was examined, clones expanded before ART dominated the repertoire.

The chain has TRBV5-1 and TRBJ1-1; no clear D. The sample was unsorted PBMCs, taken 0.5 years after starting antiretroviral therapy. The clonotype originates from a middle-aged man with HIV. The chain's CDR3 is CASSLKDILNTEAFF. In DNA, the CDR3 is TGCGCCAGCAGCTTGAAAGACATTTTGAACACTGAAGCTTTCTTT.